Included here is one T cell receptor (beta chain) sequence, with context. The antigen is undetermined. This specimen comes from a study of OX40 agonist ivuxolimab in advanced cancers. On the study more broadly: Among those enrolled, mean age was approximately 60 years (range about 20 to 79) and 70% to 85% were male. Antecedent anti-PD-1, anti-PD-L1 or anti-CTLA-4 therapy was permissible, with 40% having received some.

V was shortened by 6 bases and J by 5 bases, with 10 bases between the two germline ends. The germline gives CDR1 MNHEY, CDR2 SVGAGI. This CDR3 is 13 amino acids long. Findings of the study overall: The study observed clonal expansion of CD4+ and CD8+ blood T cells by week 6 at 0.1 to 3.0 mg/kg.

Using immunoSEQ multiplex PCR, the repertoire was profiled, and TCRdb retains in-frame clones only, with some absent. In the table there are fewer than 100,000 clones, around 85% of which are singletons. The sequence came from an adult with an advanced solid tumor such as melanoma, head and neck, liver or kidney cancer. This rearrangement joins TRBV6-5 to TRBJ1-4; the D is unclear. The sample in question was CD4+ or CD8+ T cells sorted from blood, obtained in a trial of the OX40 agonist ivuxolimab. The CDR3 protein is CASSRRQNEKLFF. The CDR3 DNA follows: TGTGCCAGCAGCCGTCGACAAAATGAAAAACTGTTTTTT.